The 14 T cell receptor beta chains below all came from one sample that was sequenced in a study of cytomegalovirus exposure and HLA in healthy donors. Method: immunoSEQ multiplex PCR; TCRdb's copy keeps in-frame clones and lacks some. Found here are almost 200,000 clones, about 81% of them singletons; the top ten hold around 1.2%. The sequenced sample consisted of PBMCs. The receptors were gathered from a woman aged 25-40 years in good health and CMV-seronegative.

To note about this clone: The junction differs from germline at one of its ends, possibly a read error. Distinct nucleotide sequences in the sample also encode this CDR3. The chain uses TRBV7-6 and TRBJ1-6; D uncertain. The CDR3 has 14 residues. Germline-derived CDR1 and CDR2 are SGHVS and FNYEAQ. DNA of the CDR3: TGCGCCAGCAGCCCCCCCGGGGAATCGACACCCCTCCACTTT. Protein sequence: CASSPPGESTPLHF.

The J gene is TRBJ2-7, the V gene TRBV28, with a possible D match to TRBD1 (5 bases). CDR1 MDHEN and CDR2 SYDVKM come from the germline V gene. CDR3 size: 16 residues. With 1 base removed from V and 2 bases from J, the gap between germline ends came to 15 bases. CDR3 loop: CASSLLVTVFTYEQYF. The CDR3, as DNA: TGTGCCAGCAGTTTATTAGTGACAGTCTTTACCTACGAGCAGTACTTC.

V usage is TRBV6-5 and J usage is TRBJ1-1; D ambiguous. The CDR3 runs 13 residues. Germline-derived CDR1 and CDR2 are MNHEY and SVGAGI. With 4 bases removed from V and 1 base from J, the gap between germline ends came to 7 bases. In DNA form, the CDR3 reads TGTGCCAGCAGTTCCAACAAGAACACTGAAGCTTTCTTT. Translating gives CASSSNKNTEAFF.

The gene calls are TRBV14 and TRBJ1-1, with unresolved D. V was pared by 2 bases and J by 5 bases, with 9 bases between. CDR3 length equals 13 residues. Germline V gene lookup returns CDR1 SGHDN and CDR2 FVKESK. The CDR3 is CASSQNLRTEAFF. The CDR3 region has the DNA TGTGCCAGCAGCCAAAACCTACGGACTGAAGCTTTCTTT.

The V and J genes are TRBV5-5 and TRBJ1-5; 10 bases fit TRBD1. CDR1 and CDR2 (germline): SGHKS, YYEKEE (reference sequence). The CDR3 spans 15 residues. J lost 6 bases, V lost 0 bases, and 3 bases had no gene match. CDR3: CASSLGTGGFQPQHF. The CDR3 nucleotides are TGTGCCAGCAGCTTGGGGACAGGGGGTTTTCAGCCCCAGCATTTT.

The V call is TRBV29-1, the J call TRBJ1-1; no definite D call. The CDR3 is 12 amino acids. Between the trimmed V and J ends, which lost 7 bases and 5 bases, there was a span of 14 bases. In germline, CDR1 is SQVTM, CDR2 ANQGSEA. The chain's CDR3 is CSGIPLGTEAFF. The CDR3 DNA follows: TGCAGCGGCATTCCTCTAGGAACTGAAGCTTTCTTT.

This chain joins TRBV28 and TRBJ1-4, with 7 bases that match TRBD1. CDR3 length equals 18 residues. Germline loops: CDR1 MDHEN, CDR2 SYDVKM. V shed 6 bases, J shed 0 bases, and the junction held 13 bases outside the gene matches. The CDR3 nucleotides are TGTGCCAGCAGACCCGCGGGGACAGATCTCGCAACTAATGAAAAACTGTTTTTT. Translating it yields CASRPAGTDLATNEKLFF.

CDR3 bases: TGTGCCAGCACCGAAACGCGGCTATACCAAGAGACCCAGTACTTC. This sequence encodes CASTETRLYQETQYF. The genes are TRBV25-1 and TRBJ2-5; D unclear. The germline V gene encodes CDR1 MGHDK and CDR2 SYGVNS. The CDR3 runs 15 residues. V was clipped by 7 bases and J by 0 bases, with 15 bases between them.

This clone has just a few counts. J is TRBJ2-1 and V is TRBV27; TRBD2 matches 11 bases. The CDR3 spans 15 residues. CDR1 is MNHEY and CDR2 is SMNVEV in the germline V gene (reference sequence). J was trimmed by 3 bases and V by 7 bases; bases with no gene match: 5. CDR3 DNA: TGTGCCAGCAAATTACTAGCGGGAGACTACAATGAGCAGTTCTTC. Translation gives CASKLLAGDYNEQFF.

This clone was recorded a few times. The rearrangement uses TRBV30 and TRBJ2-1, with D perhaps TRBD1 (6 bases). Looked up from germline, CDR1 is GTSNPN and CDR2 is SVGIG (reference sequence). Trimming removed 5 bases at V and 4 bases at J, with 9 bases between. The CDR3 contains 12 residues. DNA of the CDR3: TGTGCCTGGGGGGGCGGTTACAATGAGCAGTTCTTC. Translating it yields CAWGGGYNEQFF.

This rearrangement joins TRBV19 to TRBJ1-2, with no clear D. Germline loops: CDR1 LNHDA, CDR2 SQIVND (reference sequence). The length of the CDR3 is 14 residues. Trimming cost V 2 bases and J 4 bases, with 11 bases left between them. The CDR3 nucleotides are TGTGCCAGTAGTATACCCCCGTTGAGCTATGGCTACACCTTC. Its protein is CASSIPPLSYGYTF.

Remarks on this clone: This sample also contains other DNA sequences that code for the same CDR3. In DNA form, the CDR3 reads TGTGCCAGCAGTTACTCGACAGGGGGCACTGAAGCTTTCTTT. Translating gives CASSYSTGGTEAFF. This chain links TRBV6-5 with TRBJ1-1; TRBD1 matches 9 bases. The junction had 0 bases not matched to a gene; V was cut back by 0 bases and J by 4 bases. The germline gives CDR1 MNHEY, CDR2 SVGAGI. The CDR3 contains 14 residues.

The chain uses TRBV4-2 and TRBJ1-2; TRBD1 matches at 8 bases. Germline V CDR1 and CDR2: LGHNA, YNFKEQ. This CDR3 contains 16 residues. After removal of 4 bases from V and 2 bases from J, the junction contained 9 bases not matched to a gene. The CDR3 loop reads CASSRLQGDRNYGYTF. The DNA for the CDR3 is TGTGCCAGCAGCCGATTACAGGGGGATAGGAACTATGGCTACACCTTC.

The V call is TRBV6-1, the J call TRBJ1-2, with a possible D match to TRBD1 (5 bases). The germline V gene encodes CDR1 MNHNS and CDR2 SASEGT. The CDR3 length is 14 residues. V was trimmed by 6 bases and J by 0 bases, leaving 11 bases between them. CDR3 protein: CASSGRATNYGYTF. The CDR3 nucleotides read TGTGCCAGCAGCGGCAGGGCAACTAACTATGGCTACACCTTC.